This TCR beta chain was captured in a study of CD8 T cells in ankylosing spondylitis. Study-wide results and caveats: Disease-linked clones reportedly showed significant enrichment in matched ankylosing spondylitis synovial fluid. A TCR beta motif of eight or nine highly homologous variants seemed to mark ankylosing spondylitis blood.

In its sample, this clonotype was seen many times. Its antigen is undetermined. Quantitative barcoded 5'-RACE was used to prepare TCR beta libraries. In TCRdb, the 5' RACE reads were re-called with MiXCR into one record per CDR3 protein. Counted here are about 200,000 distinct CDR3 sequences, around 13% occurring once; the ten biggest clones make up 16%. V was clipped by 3 bases and J by 4 bases, with 5 bases between them. The CDR3 extends over 12 amino acids. The sample taken for sequencing was blood, either unsorted or a sorted T cell fraction (not recorded which). The J gene is TRBJ2-3, the V gene TRBV12-3 or TRBV12-4; D remains ambiguous. The TCR originated in a male donor with ankylosing spondylitis or in good health (not recorded which). The CDR3 here is CASSFSADTQYF. The CDR3 bases are TGTGCCAGCAGTTTCAGCGCAGATACGCAGTATTTT.